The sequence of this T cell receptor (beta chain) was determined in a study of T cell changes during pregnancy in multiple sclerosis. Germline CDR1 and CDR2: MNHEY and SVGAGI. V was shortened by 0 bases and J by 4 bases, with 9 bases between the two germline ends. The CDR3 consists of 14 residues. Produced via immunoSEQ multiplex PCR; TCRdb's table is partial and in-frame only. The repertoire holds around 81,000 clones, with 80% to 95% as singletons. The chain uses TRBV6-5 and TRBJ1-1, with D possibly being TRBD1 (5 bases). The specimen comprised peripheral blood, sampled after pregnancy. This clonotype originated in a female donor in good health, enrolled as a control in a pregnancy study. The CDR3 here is CASSYSPGGTEAFF. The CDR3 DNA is TGTGCCAGCAGTTACTCGCCGGGGGGCACTGAAGCTTTCTTT.